This TCR beta chain was profiled in a study of blood T cell repertoires in COVID-19. Study background: The United States, Italy and Spain provided the acute and convalescent COVID-19 samples. PBMCs, B-cell-depleted T cells, or T cells provided the cDNA or gDNA that made up the material.

Trimming removed 8 bases from V and 1 base from J, with 12 bases in between. The CDR3 is made up of 14 amino acids. In germline, CDR1 is KGHSH, CDR2 LQKENI. Source study methods: Counts of nucleated cells, estimated from reference gene primer amplification, were obtained. Generated by immunoSEQ multiplex PCR, the TCRdb table keeps only in-frame clones and is missing some. That table furnishes V, J and clone size, whereas the DNA furnished D and trimming. The sample has 150,000 or so clones; approximately 83% are singletons. This clone was counted between two and nine times. Sequencing was carried out using peripheral blood. The J gene is TRBJ1-5, the V gene TRBV18, with D hard to call. The clonotype comes from a woman aged 55-75 years with acute or convalescent COVID-19. CDR3 residues: CASPPAGSNQPQHF. CDR3 nucleotide sequence: TGTGCCAGCCCCCCGGCGGGGAGCAATCAGCCCCAGCATTTT.